The rows below give T cell receptor beta chains drawn from one sample of a study of blood T cells in healthy people across ages. TCRdb independently ran MiXCR on the 5' RACE reads; one entry per CDR3 protein. This sample has more than 650,000 distinct CDR3 sequences; about 55% occur once, and the top ten carry under 50%. The sample taken for sequencing was blood. All receptors derive from a man at least 80 years old in good health. CDR3s include the opening cysteine and the closing phenylalanine or tryptophan. The D gene is left open where the match is weak. Size is omitted from some rows. Given values are once, few, many or a class for expanded clones.

V gene: TRBV20-1
J gene: TRBJ1-4
D gene: -
clone size: few
CDR3 DNA: TGCAGTGCTACAACAGGCCTTGCAACTAATGAAAAACTGTTTTTT
CDR3 protein: CSATTGLATNEKLFF

V gene: TRBV7-3
J gene: TRBJ1-1
D gene: -
clone size: -
CDR3 DNA: TGTGCCAGCAGCGAGCCGGGTCCCAAAACTGAAGCTTTCTTT
CDR3 protein: CASSEPGPKTEAFF

V gene: TRBV11-2
J gene: TRBJ2-7
D gene: TRBD1
clone size: -
CDR3 DNA: TGTGCCAGCAGCTTAGATCGACGACAGGGGACCTACGAGCAGTACTTC
CDR3 protein: CASSLDRRQGTYEQYF

V gene: TRBV7-2
J gene: TRBJ2-7
D gene: TRBD1
clone size: few
CDR3 DNA: TGTGCCAGCAGCTTAGCTGTGGGACAGGGCTACGAGCAGTACTTC
CDR3 protein: CASSLAVGQGYEQYF

V gene: TRBV3-1
J gene: TRBJ1-2
D gene: -
clone size: -
CDR3 DNA: TGTGCCAGCAGCCAAGTCGGCAGCACCTATGGCTACACCTTC
CDR3 protein: CASSQVGSTYGYTF

V gene: TRBV4-2
J gene: TRBJ2-5
D gene: -
clone size: few
CDR3 DNA: TGTGCCAGCAGCCAGTTGTGGGAGCGGCAAGAGACCCAGTACTTC
CDR3 protein: CASSQLWERQETQYF

V gene: TRBV12-3/TRBV12-4
J gene: TRBJ2-7
D gene: TRBD2
clone size: -
CDR3 DNA: TGTGCCAGCAGTCCCCGGGGAGCGGGAGGGCCACTCTCCTACGAGCAGTACTTC
CDR3 protein: CASSPRGAGGPLSYEQYF

V gene: TRBV5-1
J gene: TRBJ1-4
D gene: -
clone size: -
CDR3 DNA: TGCGCCAGCAGGCCGGGACTCACAATTGAAAAACTGTTTTTT
CDR3 protein: CASRPGLTIEKLFF

V gene: TRBV12-3/TRBV12-4
J gene: TRBJ1-5
D gene: -
clone size: few
CDR3 DNA: TGTGCCAGCAGTATTAGCAATCAGCCCCAGCATTTT
CDR3 protein: CASSISNQPQHF

V gene: TRBV7-3
J gene: TRBJ2-3
D gene: -
clone size: few
CDR3 DNA: TGTGCCAGCAGCCCAGGGACTCAGGGCGCAGATACGCAGTATTTT
CDR3 protein: CASSPGTQGADTQYF

V gene: TRBV5-1
J gene: TRBJ2-5
D gene: -
clone size: few
CDR3 DNA: TGCGCCAGCAGCATCGGACAGAAAGAGACCCAGTACTTC
CDR3 protein: CASSIGQKETQYF

V gene: TRBV7-3
J gene: TRBJ2-7
D gene: -
clone size: -
CDR3 DNA: TGTGCCAGCAGCTTACGGATCCCAGGGGCCACCTACGAGCAGTACTTC
CDR3 protein: CASSLRIPGATYEQYF

V gene: TRBV6-5
J gene: TRBJ2-5
D gene: -
clone size: -
CDR3 DNA: TGTGCCAGCAGTTCTAGGACATGGGAATCGGAGACCCAGTACTTC
CDR3 protein: CASSSRTWESETQYF

V gene: TRBV5-1
J gene: TRBJ1-5
D gene: -
clone size: -
CDR3 DNA: TGCGCCAGCAGCTTGTTGGGCCATCAGCCCCAGCATTTT
CDR3 protein: CASSLLGHQPQHF

V gene: TRBV5-1
J gene: TRBJ2-7
D gene: -
clone size: -
CDR3 DNA: TGCGCCAGCAGCTTCCGGGCCCTGCGGGAAATCTCCTACGAGCAGTACTTC
CDR3 protein: CASSFRALREISYEQYF

V gene: TRBV18
J gene: TRBJ1-2
D gene: -
clone size: -
CDR3 DNA: TGTGCCAGCTCACCCGGAAGCCTCGACTATGGCTACACCTTC
CDR3 protein: CASSPGSLDYGYTF

V gene: TRBV21-1
J gene: TRBJ2-7
D gene: -
clone size: -
CDR3 DNA: TGTGCCAGCAGCAAATCTTACTGGTTTTTATCCGACTACGAGCAGTACTTC
CDR3 protein: CASSKSYWFLSDYEQYF

V gene: TRBV21-1
J gene: TRBJ2-7
D gene: -
clone size: -
CDR3 DNA: TGTGCCAGCAGCAAAGGGATCGAGCAGTACTTC
CDR3 protein: CASSKGIEQYF

V gene: TRBV28
J gene: TRBJ2-6
D gene: -
clone size: many
CDR3 DNA: TGTGCCAGCAGTCAGGGTGGGGCCAACGTCCTGACTTTC
CDR3 protein: CASSQGGANVLTF

V gene: TRBV5-1
J gene: TRBJ2-1
D gene: -
clone size: -
CDR3 DNA: TGCGCCAGCAGCCCCACTAGGACTGACTACAATGAGCAGTTCTTC
CDR3 protein: CASSPTRTDYNEQFF